Listed here are 32 T cell receptor beta chains from one sample, sequenced in a study of blood T cell repertoires in COVID-19. Measured with immunoSEQ multiplex PCR; TCRdb has only the in-frame clones, and not every one. The sample includes approximately 200,000 clones, 80% to 90% seen only once; the top ten take 1.1%. What was sequenced was peripheral blood. These receptors originate from a young man with acute or convalescent COVID-19.

The V call is TRBV28, the J call TRBJ1-6; D ambiguous. The length of the CDR3 is 14 residues. The germline gives CDR1 MDHEN, CDR2 SYDVKM. Trimming left V 7 bases short and J 7 bases short, with 14 bases between. The CDR3 nucleotides are TGTGCCAGCACTACTAACGTCCTGAATTCACCCCTCCACTTT. Translated: CASTTNVLNSPLHF.

The chain links TRBV6-1 to TRBJ1-1, with D perhaps matching TRBD1 (5 bases). The length of the CDR3 is 15 residues. Germline V gene lookup returns CDR1 MNHNS and CDR2 SASEGT. V was cut by 3 bases and J by 0 bases, with 11 bases left in between. In nucleotides, the CDR3 is TGTGCCAGCAGTGAGTACAGGTTCATGAACACTGAAGCTTTCTTT. It is translated as CASSEYRFMNTEAFF.

This chain connects TRBV6-5 to TRBJ1-2, with D perhaps TRBD1 (5 bases). CDR3 length: 14 amino acids. The V gene's germline CDR1 is MNHEY and CDR2 SVGAGI. Trimming took off 0 bases at V and 3 bases at J, with 8 bases between the two ends. The CDR3 nucleotides are TGTGCCAGCAGTTACTCCTGGGGGGACTATGGCTACACCTTC. Protein sequence: CASSYSWGDYGYTF.

The chain is built from TRBV5-6 and TRBJ1-1, with 7 nucleotides matching TRBD1. This CDR3 is 15 amino acids long. Germline lookup yields CDR1 SGHDT and CDR2 YYEEEE. Unmatched junction bases numbered 11, after V lost 8 bases and J lost 1 base. The CDR3 loop reads CASKIRTGPNTEAFF. DNA for the CDR3: TGTGCCAGTAAAATCCGGACAGGCCCGAACACTGAAGCTTTCTTT.

The chain combines TRBV18 with TRBJ2-3; D not resolved. The CDR3 runs to 16 residues. Trimming pared 2 bases from V and 0 bases from J, leaving 12 bases between. Per germline, CDR1 KGHSH and CDR2 LQKENI. CDR3 sequence: CASSPGLQLSTDTQYF. The CDR3 DNA sequence: TGTGCCAGCTCACCAGGGCTTCAGCTTAGCACAGATACGCAGTATTTT.

This chain links TRBV5-4 with TRBJ1-2; perhaps TRBD1 as D (6 bases). Germline lookup yields CDR1 SGHNT and CDR2 YYREEE (reference sequence). Trimming pared 4 bases from V and 4 bases from J, leaving 17 bases between. The CDR3 length is 15 residues. CDR3 bases: TGTGCCAGCAGCCCGCGACAGGCCCTAACCTATGGCTACACCTTC. This gives the protein CASSPRQALTYGYTF.

This clone was seen only once. The chain has TRBV28 and TRBJ2-5; possible D gene TRBD1, 6 bases. The CDR3 is 15 amino acids. Germline CDR1 reads MDHEN; CDR2 reads SYDVKM. V lost 3 bases to trimming and J lost 4 bases, with 15 bases between them. The CDR3 bases are TGTGCCAGCAGTTTCACTCAGGGGTTCAGAGAGACCCAGTACTTC. Protein sequence: CASSFTQGFRETQYF.

Only one count was recorded for this clone. This chain links TRBV6-1 with TRBJ1-2; 8 bases line up with TRBD1. This CDR3 has 16 amino acids. Germline V lookup: CDR1 MNHNS, CDR2 SASEGT. V shed 2 bases, J shed 4 bases, and the junction held 9 bases outside the gene matches. This CDR3 is CASSEKGTGAIYGYTF. For the CDR3, the DNA is TGTGCCAGCAGTGAAAAAGGGACAGGAGCCATCTATGGCTACACCTTC.

V and J are TRBV6-1 and TRBJ2-7; D is perhaps TRBD2 (6 bases). The CDR3 covers 14 residues. Germline V gene sequence: CDR1 MNHNS, CDR2 SASEGT. The V and J ends lost 2 bases and 0 bases respectively, with 8 bases between them. The CDR3 loop reads CASSERGTSYEQYF. The CDR3 nucleotides are TGTGCCAGCAGTGAACGGGGGACCTCCTACGAGCAGTACTTC.

This chain joins TRBV14 and TRBJ2-7; 8 bases are shared with TRBD2. The V gene's germline CDR1 is SGHDN and CDR2 FVKESK. The CDR3 is made up of 15 amino acids. The V segment lost 1 base and the J segment 6 bases; nucleotides outside the gene matches: 8. The CDR3 DNA reads TGTGCCAGCAGCCAAGGGGCGGGAGGAATTTTCGAGCAGTACTTC. Translating it yields CASSQGAGGIFEQYF.

This clone was recorded once. V and J are TRBV6-5 and TRBJ2-3, with 11 bases aligning to TRBD1. The CDR3 runs 15 residues. Trimming at V came to 5 bases and at J to 6 bases, leaving 7 bases not matched to a gene. Germline assignment: CDR1 MNHEY and CDR2 SVGAGI. The CDR3 coding sequence is TGTGCCAGCAGTCATGGACAGGGGGCGCAGGATACGCAGTATTTT. Its translation: CASSHGQGAQDTQYF.

CDR3 sequence (DNA): TGTGCCACCAGTGATGAGAGTTCAAGCACAGATACGCAGTATTTT. It yields the protein CATSDESSSTDTQYF. The chain uses TRBV24-1 and TRBJ2-3; D remains ambiguous. The germline gives CDR1 KGHDR, CDR2 SFDVKD. The length of the CDR3 is 15 residues. The V and J ends lost 3 bases and 0 bases respectively, with 9 bases between them.

This chain's CDR3 is CATSRRQGSNSPLHF. In DNA form, the CDR3 reads TGTGCCACCAGCAGAAGACAGGGGAGTAATTCACCCCTCCACTTT. The chain carries TRBV15 and TRBJ1-6; 8 bases map to TRBD1. The CDR3 runs to 15 residues. Germline V gene lookup returns CDR1 LNHNV and CDR2 YYDKDF (reference sequence). The trim removed 2 bases at V and 6 bases at J, leaving 3 bases unmatched.

About this clone itself: Different DNA sequences within this sample yield the same CDR3. In DNA form, the CDR3 reads TGTGCCAGCAGTTTGTCCGGAGGTAACTATGGCTACACCTTC. It encodes CASSLSGGNYGYTF. J is TRBJ1-2 and V is TRBV27; D call uncertain. The CDR3 consists of 14 residues. Trimming shortened V by 3 bases and J by 1 base, and 9 bases separated the two germline ends. The V gene's germline CDR1 is MNHEY and CDR2 SMNVEV (reference sequence).

CDR3: CASSQARLNTEAFF. The CDR3 bases are TGTGCCAGCAGCCAAGCGAGGCTGAACACTGAAGCTTTCTTT. This chain links TRBV14 with TRBJ1-1; D gene ambiguous. V was trimmed by 1 base and J by 0 bases, leaving 6 bases between them. CDR1 and CDR2 from the germline V gene are SGHDN and FVKESK. There are 14 residues in the CDR3.

The chain employs TRBV24-1 and TRBJ2-1; the match to TRBD2 covers 16 bases. Germline lookup yields CDR1 KGHDR and CDR2 SFDVKD. The length of the CDR3 is 20 residues. V shed 4 bases and J 9 bases; nucleotides not matched to a gene: 17. The chain's CDR3 is CATSDPLRGGLAGGPGEQFF. The CDR3 coding sequence is TGTGCCACCAGTGACCCATTACGCGGGGGACTAGCGGGAGGGCCGGGTGAGCAGTTCTTC.

This sequence joins TRBV4-1 and TRBJ1-2; 8 positions agree with TRBD1. V trimming: 4 bases; J trimming: 8 bases; junction bases outside the gene matches: 15. This CDR3 comprises 16 residues. Germline V gene lookup returns CDR1 MGHRA and CDR2 YSYEKL. The CDR3 DNA follows: TGCGCCAGCAGCCGGGGAACAGGGGGTCGTCCCGACGGCTACACCTTC. It yields the protein CASSRGTGGRPDGYTF.

The J gene is TRBJ2-7, the V gene TRBV7-2; D unresolved. The germline V gene has CDR1 SGHTA and CDR2 FQGNSA. This CDR3 spans 16 amino acids. Trimming stripped 5 bases from V and 3 bases from J, with 20 bases between. For the CDR3, the DNA is TGTGCCAGCAGCGCACTACCCCGTGGTGTTGTCTACGAGCAGTACTTC. Translation gives CASSALPRGVVYEQYF. Full variable domain (remainder filled in from reference TRBV7-2 and TRBJ2-7): GAGVSQSPSNKVTEKGKDVELRCDPISGHTALYWYRQSLGQGLEFLIYFQGNSAPDKSGLPSDRFSAERTGGSVSTLTIQRTQQEDSAVYLCASSALPRGVVYEQYFGPGTRLTVT.

This clone was observed many times. This chain uses TRBV19 with TRBJ1-3; TRBD1 matches 7 bases. Germline lookup yields CDR1 LNHDA and CDR2 SQIVND (reference sequence). The CDR3 length is 15 residues. V was pared by 4 bases and J by 5 bases, with 8 bases of the junction left unmatched. The CDR3 is CASSTSTGLRNTIYF. The DNA of the CDR3 is TGTGCCAGTAGTACTTCGACAGGGTTGCGAAACACCATATATTTT.

In nucleotides, the CDR3 is TGTGCCAGCAGCACACCAGGGACAGGGTTTCTGAACACTGAAGCTTTCTTT. Amino acids: CASSTPGTGFLNTEAFF. The rearrangement joins TRBV7-6 to TRBJ1-1, with 9 nucleotides matching TRBD1. The trim removed 5 bases at V and 0 bases at J, leaving 10 bases unmatched. The CDR3 loop spans 17 amino acids. In germline, CDR1 is SGHVS, CDR2 FNYEAQ.

The table lists this clone with a count of one. This sequence joins TRBV11-2 and TRBJ2-1; 7 nucleotides agree with TRBD2. CDR3 size: 17 residues. Per germline, CDR1 SGHAT and CDR2 FQNNGV. Germline trimming cut 1 base from V and 4 bases from J; bases unmatched to any gene: 10. The CDR3 region is CASSLGPSGTTYNEQFF. The DNA for the CDR3 is TGTGCCAGCAGCTTAGGACCGTCGGGGACTACGTACAATGAGCAGTTCTTC.

V and J are TRBV5-1 and TRBJ1-4, with D possibly being TRBD1 (6 bases). This CDR3 has 15 residues. The germline V gene has CDR1 SGHRS and CDR2 YFSETQ. The V and J ends lost 2 bases and 5 bases respectively, with 13 bases between them. Here the CDR3 DNA reads TGCGCCAGCAGCTTACAGGGTTGGGGAAATGAAAAACTGTTTTTT. It is translated as CASSLQGWGNEKLFF.

V and J are TRBV7-8 and TRBJ2-7; D ambiguous. The germline CDR1 and CDR2 sequences are SGHVS and FQNEAQ. This CDR3 spans 14 amino acids. The V and J ends lost 1 base and 4 bases respectively, with 11 bases between them. The chain's CDR3 is CASSLGSGNYEQYF. The CDR3 bases are TGTGCCAGCAGCTTAGGGTCAGGAAATTACGAGCAGTACTTC.

This chain joins TRBV7-8 and TRBJ2-4, with D maybe TRBD1 (6 bases). The V gene's germline CDR1 is SGHVS and CDR2 FQNEAQ. V dropped 5 bases and J dropped 7 bases, with 9 bases sitting between them. The CDR3 has 12 amino acids. The CDR3 nucleotides are TGTGCCAGCAGCCCCCAGGGGAACATTCAGTACTTC. Its translation is CASSPQGNIQYF.

The chain recombines TRBV29-1 with TRBJ1-2; no clear D gene. Germline CDR1 and CDR2: SQVTM and ANQGSEA. This CDR3 contains 13 residues. Trimming cost V 0 bases and J 4 bases, with 9 bases left between them. CDR3 residues: CSVEDAGGYGYTF. CDR3 DNA: TGCAGCGTTGAAGACGCAGGAGGCTATGGCTACACCTTC.

This chain joins TRBV18 and TRBJ2-7; 7 bases match TRBD2. Germline values: CDR1 KGHSH, CDR2 LQKENI. J lost 2 bases, V lost 3 bases, and 4 bases had no gene match. This CDR3 is built from 14 residues. In DNA, the CDR3 is TGTGCCAGCTCACCTGTTCTAGCGGCCTACGAGCAGTACTTC. The encoded protein is CASSPVLAAYEQYF.

The chain recombines TRBV27 with TRBJ2-1; possibly TRBD2 for D (7 bases). V lost 4 bases and J lost 8, with 18 bases in between. This CDR3 region has 15 residues. The germline V gene encodes CDR1 MNHEY and CDR2 SMNVEV (reference sequence). The CDR3 spells CASSSLRGGTYEQFF. CDR3 DNA sequence: TGTGCCAGCAGTTCTTTAAGGGGGGGTACATATGAGCAGTTCTTC.

The chain recombines TRBV5-1 with TRBJ2-1; TRBD2 is a possible D gene (5 bases). CDR3 length: 14 amino acids. CDR1 and CDR2 (germline): SGHRS, YFSETQ. Trimming pared 5 bases from V and 1 base from J, leaving 10 bases between. The CDR3 DNA reads as TGCGCCAGCAGACCCGGGAAATCCTACAATGAGCAGTTCTTC. Translating gives CASRPGKSYNEQFF.

In its sample, this clone was seen a few times. This chain uses TRBV28 with TRBJ1-1; maybe TRBD1 (6 bases). The CDR3 is 13 amino acids. The germline CDR1 and CDR2 sequences are MDHEN and SYDVKM. Trimming left V 5 bases short and J 1 base short, with 8 bases between. The CDR3 here is CASSGRGNTEAFF. The CDR3 coding sequence is TGTGCCAGCAGTGGCAGGGGGAACACTGAAGCTTTCTTT.

The chain recombines TRBV14 with TRBJ2-7; TRBD2 might be the D (5 bases). The CDR3 runs 17 residues. V shed 6 bases and J shed 7 bases, with 28 bases lying between them. Per the germline V gene, CDR1 is SGHDN and CDR2 is FVKESK. CDR3 amino acids: CASSKKTPLAGGLEQYF. The CDR3 bases are TGTGCCAGCAGTAAAAAAACCCCTCTAGCTGGAGGCTTGGAGCAGTACTTC.

The CDR3 loop is CASSLGRLETQYF. CDR3 sequence (DNA): TGTGCCAGCAGCTTAGGTAGATTGGAGACCCAGTACTTC. This chain connects TRBV7-3 to TRBJ2-5; D gene ambiguous. The CDR3 is made up of 13 amino acids. Germline V lookup: CDR1 SGHTA, CDR2 FQGTGA. Trimming pared 2 bases from V and 5 bases from J, leaving 9 bases between.

The chain couples TRBV6-5 to TRBJ1-3; no clear D. V lost 4 bases, J lost 0 bases, and 4 bases lay in between. Germline V gene sequence: CDR1 MNHEY, CDR2 SVGAGI. This CDR3 is built from 13 residues. The CDR3 spells CASSFNSGNTIYF. CDR3 sequence (DNA): TGTGCCAGCAGTTTTAACTCTGGAAACACCATATATTTT.